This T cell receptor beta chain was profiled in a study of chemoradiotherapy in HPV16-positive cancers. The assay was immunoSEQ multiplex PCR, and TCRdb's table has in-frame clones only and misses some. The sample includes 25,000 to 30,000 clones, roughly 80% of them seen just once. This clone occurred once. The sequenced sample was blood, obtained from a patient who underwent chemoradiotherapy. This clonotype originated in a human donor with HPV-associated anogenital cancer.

CDR3 sequence: CAGGQGLHEQYF. CDR3 sequence (DNA): TGTGCCGGGGGACAGGGTCTGCACGAGCAGTACTTC. The chain recombines TRBV30 with TRBJ2-7, with TRBD1 identical over 9 bases. Germline CDR1 and CDR2: GTSNPN and SVGIG (reference sequence). This CDR3 has 12 amino acids. The trim removed 8 bases at V and 5 bases at J, leaving 7 bases unmatched.